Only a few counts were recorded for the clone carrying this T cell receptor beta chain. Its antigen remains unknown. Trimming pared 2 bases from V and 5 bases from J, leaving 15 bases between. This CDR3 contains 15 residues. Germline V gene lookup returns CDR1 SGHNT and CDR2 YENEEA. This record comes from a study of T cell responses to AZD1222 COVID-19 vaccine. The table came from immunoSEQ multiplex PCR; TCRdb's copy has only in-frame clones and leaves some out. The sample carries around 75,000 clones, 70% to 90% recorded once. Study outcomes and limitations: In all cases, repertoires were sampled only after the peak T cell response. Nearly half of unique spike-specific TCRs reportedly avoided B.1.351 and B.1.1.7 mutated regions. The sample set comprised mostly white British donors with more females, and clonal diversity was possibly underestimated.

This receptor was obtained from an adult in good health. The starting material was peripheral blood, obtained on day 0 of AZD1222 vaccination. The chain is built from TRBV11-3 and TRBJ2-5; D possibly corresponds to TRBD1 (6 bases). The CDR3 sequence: CASSLFSGGQETQYF. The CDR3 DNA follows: TGTGCCAGCAGCTTATTCTCTGGTGGACAGGAGACCCAGTACTTC.